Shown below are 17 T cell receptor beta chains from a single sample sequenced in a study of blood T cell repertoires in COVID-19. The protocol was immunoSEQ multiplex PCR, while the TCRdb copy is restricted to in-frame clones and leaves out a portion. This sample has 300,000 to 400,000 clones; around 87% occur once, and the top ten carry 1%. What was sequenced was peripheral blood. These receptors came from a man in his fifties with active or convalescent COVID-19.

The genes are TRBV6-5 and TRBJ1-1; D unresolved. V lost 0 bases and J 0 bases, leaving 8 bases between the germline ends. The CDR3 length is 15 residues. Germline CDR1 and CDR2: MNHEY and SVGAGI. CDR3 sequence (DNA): TGTGCCAGCAGTTACTCAGAAAACTTGAACACTGAAGCTTTCTTT. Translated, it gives CASSYSENLNTEAFF.

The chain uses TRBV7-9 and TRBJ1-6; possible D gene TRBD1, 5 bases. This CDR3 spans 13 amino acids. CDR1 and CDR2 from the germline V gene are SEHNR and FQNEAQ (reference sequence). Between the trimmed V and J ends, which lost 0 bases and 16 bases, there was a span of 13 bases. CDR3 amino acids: CASSLARGTILHF. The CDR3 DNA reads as TGTGCCAGCAGCTTAGCGCGGGGGACTATTCTCCACTTT.

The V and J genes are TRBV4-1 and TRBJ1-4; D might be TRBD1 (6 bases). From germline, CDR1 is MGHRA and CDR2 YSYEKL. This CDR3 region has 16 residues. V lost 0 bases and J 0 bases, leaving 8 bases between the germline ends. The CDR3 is CASSQEGAATNEKLFF. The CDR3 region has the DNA TGCGCCAGCAGCCAAGAGGGGGCAGCAACTAATGAAAAACTGTTTTTT.

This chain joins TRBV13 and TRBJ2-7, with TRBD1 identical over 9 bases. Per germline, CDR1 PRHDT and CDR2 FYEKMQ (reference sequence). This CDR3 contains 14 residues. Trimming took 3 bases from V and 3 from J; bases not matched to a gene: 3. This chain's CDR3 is CASSFGQGYYEQYF. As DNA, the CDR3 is TGTGCCAGCAGCTTTGGACAGGGGTACTACGAGCAGTACTTC.

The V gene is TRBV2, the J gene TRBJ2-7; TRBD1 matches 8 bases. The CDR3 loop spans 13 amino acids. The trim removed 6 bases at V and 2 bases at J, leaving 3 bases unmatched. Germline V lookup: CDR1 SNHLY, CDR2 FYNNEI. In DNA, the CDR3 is TGTGCCAGCAGGAGGACAGGGACCTACGAGCAGTACTTC. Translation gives CASRRTGTYEQYF.

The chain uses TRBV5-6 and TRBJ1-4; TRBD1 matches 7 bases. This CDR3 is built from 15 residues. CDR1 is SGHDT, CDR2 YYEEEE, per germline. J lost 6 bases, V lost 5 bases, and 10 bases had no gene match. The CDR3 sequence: CASRKTGDDDEKLFF. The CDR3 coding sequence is TGTGCCAGCAGAAAAACAGGGGACGACGATGAAAAACTGTTTTTT.

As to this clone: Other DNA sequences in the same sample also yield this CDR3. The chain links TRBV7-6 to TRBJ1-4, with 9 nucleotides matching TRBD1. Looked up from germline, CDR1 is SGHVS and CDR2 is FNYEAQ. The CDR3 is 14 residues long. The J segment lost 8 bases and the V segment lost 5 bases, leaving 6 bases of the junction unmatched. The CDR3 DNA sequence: TGTGCCAGCAGCCCGGGACAGGGTGGAGAAAAACTGTTTTTT. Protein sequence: CASSPGQGGEKLFF.

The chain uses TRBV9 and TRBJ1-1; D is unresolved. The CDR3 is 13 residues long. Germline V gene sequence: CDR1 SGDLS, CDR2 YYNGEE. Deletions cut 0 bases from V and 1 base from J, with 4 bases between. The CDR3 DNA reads TGTGCCAGCAGCGTAGTCCAGAACACTGAAGCTTTCTTT. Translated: CASSVVQNTEAFF.

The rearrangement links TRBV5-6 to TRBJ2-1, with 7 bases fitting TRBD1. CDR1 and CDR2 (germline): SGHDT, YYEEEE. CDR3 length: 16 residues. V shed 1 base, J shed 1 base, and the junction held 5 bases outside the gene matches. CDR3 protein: CASSLRDRASYNEQFF. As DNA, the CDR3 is TGTGCCAGCAGCTTGCGGGACAGAGCGTCCTACAATGAGCAGTTCTTC.

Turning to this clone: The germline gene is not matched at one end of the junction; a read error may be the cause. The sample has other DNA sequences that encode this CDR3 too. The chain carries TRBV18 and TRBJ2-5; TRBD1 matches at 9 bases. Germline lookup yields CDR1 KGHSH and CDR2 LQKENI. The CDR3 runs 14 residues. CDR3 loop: CASSPQGARETQYF. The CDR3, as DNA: TGTGCCAGCTCGCCACAGGGGGCGAGGGAGACCCAGTACTTC. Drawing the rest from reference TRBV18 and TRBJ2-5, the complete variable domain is NAGVMQNPRHLVRRRGQEARLRCSPMKGHSHVYWYRQLPEEGLKFMVYLQKENIIDESGMPKERFSAEFPKEGPSILRIQQVVRGDSAAYFCASSPQGARETQYFGPGTRLLVL.

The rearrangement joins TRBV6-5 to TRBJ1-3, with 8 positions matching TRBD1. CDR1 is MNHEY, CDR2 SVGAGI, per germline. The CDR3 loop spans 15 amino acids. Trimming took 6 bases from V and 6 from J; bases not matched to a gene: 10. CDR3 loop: CASRGTGASENTIYF. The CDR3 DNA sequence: TGTGCCAGCAGGGGGACAGGCGCTAGTGAAAACACCATATATTTT.

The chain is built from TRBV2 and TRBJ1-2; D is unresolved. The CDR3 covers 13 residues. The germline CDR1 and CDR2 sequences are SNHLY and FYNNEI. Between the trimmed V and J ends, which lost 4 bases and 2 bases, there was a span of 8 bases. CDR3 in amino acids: CASSGGQNYGYTF. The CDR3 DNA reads TGTGCCAGCAGTGGAGGGCAGAACTATGGCTACACCTTC.

The CDR3 loop reads CSVEGGQGFNEQFF. The CDR3 bases are TGCAGCGTTGAAGGGGGACAGGGATTCAATGAGCAGTTCTTC. The chain has TRBV29-1 and TRBJ2-1; 9 bases align to TRBD1. Germline V gene data show CDR1 as SQVTM and CDR2 as ANQGSEA. The CDR3 runs 14 residues. V gave up 1 base and J gave up 6 bases; unmatched junction bases: 4.

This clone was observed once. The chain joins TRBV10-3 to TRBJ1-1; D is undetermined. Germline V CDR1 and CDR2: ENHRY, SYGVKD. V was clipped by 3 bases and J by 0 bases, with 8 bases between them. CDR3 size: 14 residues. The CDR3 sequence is CAISDSSMNTEAFF. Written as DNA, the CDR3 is TGTGCCATCAGTGATAGTAGTATGAACACTGAAGCTTTCTTT.

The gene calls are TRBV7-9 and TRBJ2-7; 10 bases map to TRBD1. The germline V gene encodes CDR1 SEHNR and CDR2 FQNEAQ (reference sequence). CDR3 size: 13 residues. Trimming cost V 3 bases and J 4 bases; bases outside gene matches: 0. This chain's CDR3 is CASSLDRGYEQYF. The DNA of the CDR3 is TGTGCCAGCAGCTTGGACAGGGGGTACGAGCAGTACTTC. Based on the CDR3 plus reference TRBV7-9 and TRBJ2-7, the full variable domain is DTGVSQNPRHKITKRGQNVTFRCDPISEHNRLYWYRQTLGQGPEFLTYFQNEAQLEKSRLLSDRFSAERPKGSFSTLEIQRTEQGDSAMYLCASSLDRGYEQYFGPGTRLTVT.

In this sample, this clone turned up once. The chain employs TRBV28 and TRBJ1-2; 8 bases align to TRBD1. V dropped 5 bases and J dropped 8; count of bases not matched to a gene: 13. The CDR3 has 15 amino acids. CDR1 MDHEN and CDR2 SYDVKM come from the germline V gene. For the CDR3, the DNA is TGTGCCAGCAGTCCTCACGGAGGGACAGGCATGGGCTACACCTTC. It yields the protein CASSPHGGTGMGYTF.

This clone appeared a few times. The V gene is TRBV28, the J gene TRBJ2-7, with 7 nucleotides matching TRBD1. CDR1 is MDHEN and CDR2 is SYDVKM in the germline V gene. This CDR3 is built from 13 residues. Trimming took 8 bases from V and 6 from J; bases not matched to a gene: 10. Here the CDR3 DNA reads TGTGCCAGCCGGGGTGACAGGGTTGGCGAGCAGTACTTC. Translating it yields CASRGDRVGEQYF.